Listed below are T cell receptor beta chains from one sample, sequenced in a study of hypomethylating agent response in myelodysplastic syndrome. Repertoires were generated with immunoSEQ multiplex PCR, while TCRdb's copy carries only in-frame clones and drops some. Of 6,000 or so clones in the sample, about 80% were seen once. The material sequenced was bone marrow, taken before or after starting hypomethylating agent treatment for myelodysplastic syndrome (not recorded which). Receptors originate from a human donor with myelodysplastic syndrome. CDR3s include the opening cysteine and the closing phenylalanine or tryptophan. D genes are given only for firm matches. Size tells how often a clone was seen (once, few, many) or the class of an expanded clone, and some rows leave it out.

>TRBJ2-7|NA|TRBV5-1|NA
TGCGCCAGCAAATCGGGACAGGGACTAGGTGAGCAGTACTTC
CASKSGQGLGEQYF
>TRBJ2-1|NA|TRBV27|TRBD2
TGTGCCAGCAGTTTGGGGAGGGCCTCCTACAATGAGCAGTTCTTC
CASSLGRASYNEQFF
>TRBJ1-5|NA|TRBV2|NA
TGTGCCAGCAGGACAGATAATCAGCCCCAGCATTTT
CASRTDNQPQHF
>TRBJ1-1|NA|TRBV5-4|NA
TGTGCCAGCAGCTCACCTTTATCCCTTAACACTGAAGCTTTCTTT
CASSSPLSLNTEAFF
>TRBJ1-1|NA|TRBV5-5|NA
TGTGCCAGCAGCTTGGTCGCAGGTTTGAACACTGAAGCTTTCTTT
CASSLVAGLNTEAFF
>TRBJ1-1|NA|TRBV11-1|NA
TGTGCCAGCGGGAACACTGAAGCTTTCTTT
CASGNTEAFF
>TRBJ2-2|NA|TRBV5-1|TRBD2
TGCGCCAGCAGCCCGGGACTAGCGTTCACCGGGGAGCTGTTTTTT
CASSPGLAFTGELFF
>TRBJ2-7|NA|TRBV6-5|TRBD1
TGTGCCAGAGAGGACAGGGGGCGGTACGAGCAGTACTTC
CAREDRGRYEQYF
>TRBJ2-4|NA|TRBV6-1|TRBD1
TGTGCCACGATAACAGGGGGCCTAGCCAAAAACATTCAGTACTTC
CATITGGLAKNIQYF
>TRBJ2-1|NA|TRBV14|NA
TGTGCCAGCAGCCCGCGATTTGAACTTTACAATGAGCAGTTCTTC
CASSPRFELYNEQFF
>TRBJ1-1|NA|TRBV19|NA
TGTGCCAGTAGTAATACTGGGACCCAGAGAGCTTTCTTT
CASSNTGTQRAFF
>TRBJ1-2|NA|TRBV19|NA
TGTGCCAGTAGTATAGGGGGCGGCAGGGTCTCCTCCATCTATGGCTACACCTTC
CASSIGGGRVSSIYGYTF
>TRBJ2-7|NA|TRBV5-5|NA
TGTGCCAGCAGCTTGGGTGGGGGTGGCTACGAGCAGTACTTC
CASSLGGGGYEQYF
>TRBJ2-7|medium-sized|TRBV10-2|NA
TGCGCCAGCAGTGATTCGGGCGTCGAGCAGTACTTC
CASSDSGVEQYF
>TRBJ1-2|NA|TRBV5-1|NA
TGCGCCAGCAGCTTGGTAATGGGGTCGGAGGGCTACACCTTC
CASSLVMGSEGYTF
>TRBJ2-2|NA|TRBV10-2|NA
TGCGCCAGCAGCTCTTCTCAGGGGACCGGGGAGCTGTTTTTT
CASSSSQGTGELFF
>TRBJ2-7|NA|TRBV7-2|TRBD2
TGTGCCAGCAGCTTAGCTGCACTAGCGGCTGGGGAGCAGTACTTC
CASSLAALAAGEQYF
>TRBJ2-5|NA|TRBV30|TRBD1
TGTGCCTGGGGCAACGACAGGGAAGAGACCCAGTACTTC
CAWGNDREETQYF
>TRBJ2-1|NA|TRBV18|TRBD2
TGTGCCAGCTCACCACCCACGCTAGCGGGGGGGCCGAATGAGCAGTTCTTC
CASSPPTLAGGPNEQFF
>TRBJ1-4|NA|TRBV25-1|NA
TGTGCCAGCAGTGAGCCCGAAGGGCGAGAGGAAAAACTGTTTTTT
CASSEPEGREEKLFF
>TRBJ1-1|NA|TRBV6-1|NA
TGTGCCAGCAGTGAAGCGGGCAGGGTGAAAGCTTTCTTT
CASSEAGRVKAFF
>TRBJ1-6|NA|TRBV11-2|NA
TGTGCCAGCAGCTCCGTTTTTCGGGGGGCGGGTTCACCCCTCCACTTT
CASSSVFRGAGSPLHF
>TRBJ1-4|NA|TRBV25-1|NA
TGTGCCAGCAGTGAAGCGGGGTACGGGACTAATGAAAAACTGTTTTTT
CASSEAGYGTNEKLFF
>TRBJ2-3|NA|TRBV27|TRBD2
TGTGCCAGCAGTTTATCTGGACTAGCGGCTAGCACAGATACGCAGTATTTT
CASSLSGLAASTDTQYF
>TRBJ2-6|NA|TRBV5-4|NA
TGTGCCAGCAGCGTCGGTGGGGCCAACGTCCTGACTTTC
CASSVGGANVLTF
>TRBJ2-2|NA|TRBV30|NA
TGTGCCTGGAGTGTTCCGACAGGGAGGATCACCGGGGAGCTGTTTTTT
CAWSVPTGRITGELFF
>TRBJ1-4|NA|TRBV6-1|NA
TGTGCCAGCAGTGAGGGTGAGAGTGAAAAACTGTTTTTT
CASSEGESEKLFF
>TRBJ2-5|NA|TRBV7-8|TRBD2
TGTGCCAGCAGCCGTAGCGGGGGAGCGTACCAAGAGACCCAGTACTTC
CASSRSGGAYQETQYF
>TRBJ2-1|NA|TRBV11-2|NA
TGTGCCAGCAGCTCCTTCCACAATGAGCAGTTCTTC
CASSSFHNEQFF
>TRBJ2-3|once|TRBV11-3|TRBD2
TGTGCCAGCAGCCCAGGACTAGCGGGAGCAACTAGCACAGATACGCAGTATTTT
CASSPGLAGATSTDTQYF
>TRBJ1-2|once|TRBV27|TRBD1
TGTGCCAGCAGTGCCGGGACAGGGTGGAATGGCTACACCTTC
CASSAGTGWNGYTF
>TRBJ1-2|NA|TRBV6-1|NA
TGTGCCAGCAGTGATTCTCTCGACAGGAGTTTAAATTTC
CASSDSLDRSLNF
>TRBJ1-2|NA|TRBV10-3|TRBD1
TGTGCCATCAGCCGGGACAGGGGGGACTATGGCTACACCTTC
CAISRDRGDYGYTF
>TRBJ2-1|few|TRBV6-4|TRBD2
TGTGCCAGCAGTGAAGCGGGGACGAGCTCCTACAATGAGCAGTTCTTC
CASSEAGTSSYNEQFF
>TRBJ2-7|NA|TRBV10-1|NA
TGCGCCAGCAGTGGCGGATCTAACTACGAGCAGTACTTC
CASSGGSNYEQYF
>TRBJ2-3|NA|TRBV18|TRBD1
TGTGCCAGCTCCCCCTCAGGGGGTAAAGATACGCAGTATTTT
CASSPSGGKDTQYF
>TRBJ2-2|once|TRBV5-1|NA
TGCGCCAGCAGGGGCTACGGGCTTAACACCGGGGAGCTGTTTTTT
CASRGYGLNTGELFF
>TRBJ1-6|NA|TRBV15|NA
TGTGCCACCAGCAGAAAAGGCGGTAATTCACCCCTCCACTTT
CATSRKGGNSPLHF
>TRBJ2-7|NA|TRBV6-1|NA
TGTGCCAGCAGTGAAATGAGGGCAGGCGAGCAGTACTTC
CASSEMRAGEQYF
>TRBJ2-1|few|TRBV11-2|TRBD2
TGTGCCAGCAGCCCCCGCTCGCAGCGGGGGGCCCTTGCTGAGCAGTTCTTC
CASSPRSQRGALAEQFF
>TRBJ2-5|NA|TRBV5-1|TRBD1
TGCGCCAGCAGCTTGTGGACAGGGGTAGAGACCCAGTACTTC
CASSLWTGVETQYF